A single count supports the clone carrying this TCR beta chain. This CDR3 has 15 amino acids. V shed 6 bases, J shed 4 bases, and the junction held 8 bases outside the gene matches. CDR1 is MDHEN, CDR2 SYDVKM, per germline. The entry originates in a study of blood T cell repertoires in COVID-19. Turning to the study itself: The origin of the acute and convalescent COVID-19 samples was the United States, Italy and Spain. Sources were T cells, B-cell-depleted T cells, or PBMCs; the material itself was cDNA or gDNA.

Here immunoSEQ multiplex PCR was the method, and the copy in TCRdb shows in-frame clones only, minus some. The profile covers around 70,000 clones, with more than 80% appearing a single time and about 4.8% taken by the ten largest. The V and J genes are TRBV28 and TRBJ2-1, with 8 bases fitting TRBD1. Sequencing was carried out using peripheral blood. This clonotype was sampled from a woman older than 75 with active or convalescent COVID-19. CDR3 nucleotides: TGTGCCAGCAGACCAGGGGGCGCCTCTTACAATGAGCAGTTCTTC. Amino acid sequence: CASRPGGASYNEQFF.